One sample yielded the 29 T cell receptor beta chains listed below, sequenced in a study of blood T cell repertoires in COVID-19 (dated by TCRdb to 2020 to 2021). Libraries were built with the immunoSEQ multiplex PCR assay. TCRdb stores this immuneACCESS table with in-frame sequences only. Part of the clones is absent; in the studies checked, under half of the shortfall reflects unresolved V genes, and no reason is known for the rest. The sample has fewer than 150,000 clones on record, approximately 80% of them singletons. Approximately 6.6% of the sample is held by the ten biggest clonotypes. Sequenced sample: peripheral blood. Receptors originate from a human donor in a cohort sampled during active COVID-19.

The chain combines TRBV10-1 with TRBJ2-5; 8 bases are a match to TRBD1. Germline-derived CDR1 and CDR2 are WNHNN and SYGVQD (reference sequence). Germline trimming cut 8 bases from V and 0 bases from J; bases unmatched to any gene: 14. This CDR3 is built from 17 residues. CDR3 region: CASPSAPDRVYQETQYF. The CDR3 bases are TGCGCCAGCCCCTCGGCCCCGGACAGGGTGTACCAAGAGACCCAGTACTTC.

V usage is TRBV4-3 and J usage is TRBJ2-1; TRBD2 agrees at 13 bases. J gave up 5 bases and V 1 base, and 5 bases lay outside the gene matches. The CDR3 length is 17 residues. Germline V CDR1 and CDR2: LGHNA, YSLEER. The CDR3 DNA sequence: TGCGCCAGCAGCCAAGCCAAAACTAGCGGGGGGGACAATGAGCAGTTCTTC. Amino acid sequence: CASSQAKTSGGDNEQFF.

The J gene is TRBJ1-3, the V gene TRBV14; 8 nucleotides line up with TRBD1. V shed 4 bases and J 2 bases; nucleotides not matched to a gene: 16. Germline V gene data show CDR1 as SGHDN and CDR2 as FVKESK. The CDR3 is made up of 19 amino acids. The CDR3 bases are TGTGCCAGCAGCCTCGTCCCGGGACAGGTTTGGGGGCCTGGAAACACCATATATTTT. This gives the protein CASSLVPGQVWGPGNTIYF.

The chain has TRBV18 and TRBJ2-1; perhaps TRBD2 as D (5 bases). The CDR3 has 16 amino acids. CDR1 and CDR2 from the germline V gene are KGHSH and LQKENI. Between the trimmed V and J ends, which lost 1 base and 9 bases, there was a span of 19 bases. The CDR3 spells CASSPRTGRAYSEQFF. CDR3 coding DNA: TGTGCCAGCTCACCACGGACTGGACGGGCGTATAGTGAGCAGTTCTTC.

The chain links TRBV9 to TRBJ2-5, with 13 bases fitting TRBD2. This CDR3 spans 16 amino acids. CDR1 is SGDLS and CDR2 is YYNGEE in the germline V gene. Germline trimming cut 2 bases from V and 5 bases from J; bases unmatched to any gene: 6. CDR3 bases: TGTGCCAGCAGCGTGGAAGGACTAGCGGGGGAGGAGACCCAGTACTTC. This translates into CASSVEGLAGEETQYF.

The gene calls are TRBV30 and TRBJ1-4; 9 nucleotides line up with TRBD1. V lost 0 bases, J lost 8 bases, and 4 bases stayed unmatched. In germline, CDR1 is GTSNPN, CDR2 SVGIG (reference sequence). The CDR3 contains 14 residues. CDR3 bases: TGTGCCTGGAGTGTAGGGACAGGGAGCGAAAAACTGTTTTTT. This encodes CAWSVGTGSEKLFF.

The genes are TRBV7-2 and TRBJ2-1; 10 nucleotides agree with TRBD2. Looked up from germline, CDR1 is SGHTA and CDR2 is FQGNSA. V lost 5 bases to trimming and J lost 15 bases; unmatched junction nucleotides: 16. The CDR3 length is 15 residues. The CDR3 region has the DNA TGTGCCAGCAGCCCCGTAGCGGGGGGCCGGGAGAAAAGGTTCTTC. Protein product: CASSPVAGGREKRFF.

This chain connects TRBV3-1 (or the pseudogene TRBV3-2) to TRBJ1-4, with TRBD1 as a possible D gene (6 bases). The CDR3 is 15 amino acids. V was pared by 4 bases and J by 4 bases, with 13 bases between. Germline CDR1 and CDR2: LGHDT and YNNKEL (reference sequence). The CDR3 DNA reads as TGTGCCAGCAGCCTATGGACAGCCCATAATGAAAAACTGTTTTTT. It specifies CASSLWTAHNEKLFF.

The chain carries TRBV2 and TRBJ2-5; 9 bases agree with TRBD2. Germline V gene lookup returns CDR1 SNHLY and CDR2 FYNNEI. CDR3 length: 12 residues. Trimming at V came to 8 bases and at J to 5 bases, leaving 3 bases not matched to a gene. This CDR3 is CASWAGGETQYF. The CDR3 DNA reads as TGTGCCAGCTGGGCGGGGGGGGAGACCCAGTACTTC.

The J gene is TRBJ1-1, the V gene TRBV6-6; D not resolved. The CDR3 length is 13 residues. The V end was cut by 7 bases, the J end by 4 bases, with 13 bases between. Looked up from germline, CDR1 is MNHNY and CDR2 is SVGAGI (reference sequence). The CDR3 coding sequence is TGTGCCAGCATGTCCGGTGTGCCCACTGAAGCTTTCTTT. This gives the protein CASMSGVPTEAFF.

This rearrangement joins TRBV27 to TRBJ2-1; 11 bases map to TRBD2. V was pared by 8 bases and J by 1 base, with 4 bases of the junction left unmatched. CDR3 length: 15 amino acids. CDR1 and CDR2 from the germline V gene are MNHEY and SMNVEV (reference sequence). The CDR3 DNA is TGTGCCAGCCTTAGCGGGGGGGATTCCTACAATGAGCAGTTCTTC. Amino acid sequence: CASLSGGDSYNEQFF.

This clone appeared a few times. The chain carries TRBV25-1 and TRBJ2-5, with 10 bases identical to TRBD1. The length of the CDR3 is 15 residues. After removal of 5 bases from V and 5 bases from J, the junction contained 8 bases not matched to a gene. Germline CDR1 reads MGHDK; CDR2 reads SYGVNS. CDR3 loop: CASSRGTGDGETQYF. CDR3 bases: TGTGCCAGCAGTCGGGGGACAGGGGATGGGGAGACCCAGTACTTC.

The genes are TRBV7-8 and TRBJ1-2; D remains ambiguous. Trimming took off 5 bases at V and 1 base at J, with 11 bases between the two ends. Germline CDR1 SGHVS, CDR2 FQNEAQ. CDR3 length: 14 residues. CDR3 nucleotide sequence: TGTGCCAGCAGCCCTAGGCGAAATAACTATGGCTACACCTTC. Protein: CASSPRRNNYGYTF.

J is TRBJ2-2 and V is TRBV7-8; TRBD2 matches at 11 bases. Looked up from germline, CDR1 is SGHVS and CDR2 is FQNEAQ. The CDR3 runs to 16 residues. With 11 bases clipped from V and 7 bases from J, the junction kept 15 bases outside the gene matches. CDR3 coding DNA: TGTGCCTGTGGTTGGAGACTAGCGGGGATAAACGGGGAGCTGTTTTTT. As protein: CACGWRLAGINGELFF.

The genes are TRBV6-2 or TRBV6-3 and TRBJ2-7; 14 positions match TRBD2. J lost 2 bases, V lost 5 bases, and 14 bases had no gene match. Germline V CDR1 and CDR2: MNHEY, SVGEGT. The CDR3 runs 19 residues. The CDR3 region is CASSLRLAGGRVDPYEQYF. CDR3 nucleotides: TGTGCCAGCAGTCTTAGACTAGCGGGGGGGCGAGTGGACCCCTACGAGCAGTACTTC.

This sequence joins TRBV9 and TRBJ1-1, with a weak D call TRBD1 (6 bases). Looked up from germline, CDR1 is SGDLS and CDR2 is YYNGEE. V lost 2 bases to trimming and J lost 3 bases, with 14 bases between them. This CDR3 contains 15 residues. The CDR3 sequence is CASSVQGSLDTEAFF. DNA for the CDR3: TGTGCCAGCAGCGTGCAGGGGAGTTTGGACACTGAAGCTTTCTTT.

This chain joins TRBV15 and TRBJ1-6, with D perhaps matching TRBD1 (5 bases). The CDR3 runs 15 residues. V lost 2 bases and J lost 5, with 10 bases in between. Germline loops: CDR1 LNHNV, CDR2 YYDKDF (reference sequence). The CDR3 region has the DNA TGTGCCACCAGCAGACCACAGGTTAATAATTCACCCCTCCACTTT. It codes for CATSRPQVNNSPLHF.

The chain employs TRBV11-2 and TRBJ2-5; weak D call: TRBD2 (6 bases). The CDR3 loop spans 16 amino acids. Germline CDR1 and CDR2: SGHAT and FQNNGV. Trimming cost V 1 base and J 2 bases, with 14 bases left between them. CDR3 DNA sequence: TGTGCCAGCAGCTTAGTGGGACTGGCGCTACAAGAGACCCAGTACTTC. This translates into CASSLVGLALQETQYF.

This clone was picked up one time. The chain links TRBV5-4 to TRBJ2-1; D call uncertain. Germline loops: CDR1 SGHNT, CDR2 YYREEE (reference sequence). V shed 3 bases and J shed 5 bases, with 6 bases lying between them. The CDR3 runs 12 residues. The CDR3 sequence is CASSWRHNEQFF. DNA for the CDR3: TGTGCCAGCAGCTGGAGACACAATGAGCAGTTCTTC.

The chain couples TRBV28 to TRBJ2-2; D unresolved. CDR1 MDHEN and CDR2 SYDVKM come from the germline V gene. The CDR3 has 15 residues. Trimming took off 0 bases at V and 1 base at J, with 6 bases between the two ends. This CDR3 is CASSLWSVNTGELFF. CDR3 nucleotides: TGTGCCAGCAGTTTATGGTCAGTGAACACCGGGGAGCTGTTTTTT. Looking up the rest from reference TRBV28 and TRBJ2-2 gives the full variable domain: DVKVTQSSRYLVKRTGEKVFLECVQDMDHENMFWYRQDPGLGLRLIYFSYDVKMKEKGDIPEGYSVSREKKERFSLILESASTNQTSMYLCASSLWSVNTGELFFGEGSRLTVL.

The chain links TRBV5-1 to TRBJ2-5; 8 bases are a match to TRBD2. This CDR3 is built from 16 residues. Germline V lookup: CDR1 SGHRS, CDR2 YFSETQ. V trimming: 0 bases; J trimming: 5 bases; junction bases outside the gene matches: 9. The chain's CDR3 is CASSLAGRAATETQYF. CDR3 nucleotide sequence: TGCGCCAGCAGCTTGGCCGGGAGGGCCGCAACGGAGACCCAGTACTTC.

The rearrangement joins TRBV7-2 to TRBJ2-7, with 7 bases aligning to TRBD1. Germline V lookup: CDR1 SGHTA, CDR2 FQGNSA. This CDR3 has 14 residues. V lost 4 bases to trimming and J lost 3 bases; unmatched junction nucleotides: 6. In DNA, the CDR3 is TGTGCCAGCAGCTCTTACAGGGGAAACTACGAGCAGTACTTC. It specifies CASSSYRGNYEQYF.

This rearrangement joins TRBV6-2 or TRBV6-3 to TRBJ2-7; 10 nucleotides agree with TRBD2. From germline, CDR1 is MNHEY and CDR2 SVGEGT. The CDR3 extends over 17 amino acids. Germline trimming cut 5 bases from V and 0 bases from J; bases unmatched to any gene: 10. In DNA form, the CDR3 reads TGTGCCAGCAGTCACCTTTTACTAGCGGGGCTCTCCTACGAGCAGTACTTC. This encodes CASSHLLLAGLSYEQYF.

V and J are TRBV4-2 and TRBJ1-2, with D possibly being TRBD1 (5 bases). Germline V lookup: CDR1 LGHNA, CDR2 YNFKEQ. This CDR3 has 13 amino acids. Between the trimmed V and J ends, which lost 7 bases and 4 bases, there was a span of 13 bases. The chain's CDR3 is CASTTQGGYGYTF. The CDR3 DNA is TGTGCCAGCACCACTCAGGGAGGCTATGGCTACACCTTC.

The chain joins TRBV19 to TRBJ1-5; TRBD1 aligns across 9 bases. The CDR3 has 17 residues. V gave up 2 bases and J gave up 5 bases; unmatched junction bases: 10. Germline V gives CDR1 LNHDA, CDR2 SQIVND (reference sequence). Here the CDR3 reads CASSIIGRDRADQPQHF. The CDR3 bases are TGTGCCAGTAGTATAATTGGGCGGGACAGGGCGGATCAGCCCCAGCATTTT. Full variable domain (missing parts from reference TRBV19 and TRBJ1-5): DGGITQSPKYLFRKEGQNVTLSCEQNLNHDAMYWYRQDPGQGLRLIYYSQIVNDFQKGDIAEGYSVSREKKESFPLTVTSAQKNPTAFYLCASSIIGRDRADQPQHFGDGTRLSIL.

The count of this clone is one. The CDR3 sequence is CASSLGLQGSYEQYF. The CDR3 bases are TGTGCCAGCAGCTTAGGCCTGCAGGGGTCCTACGAGCAGTACTTC. The chain combines TRBV5-5 with TRBJ2-7, with a tentative D call TRBD1 (6 bases). Germline CDR1 reads SGHKS; CDR2 reads YYEKEE (reference sequence). CDR3 length equals 15 residues. V lost 2 bases and J 1 base, leaving 13 bases between the germline ends. Using reference TRBV5-5 and TRBJ2-7 for the parts outside the CDR3, the full variable domain is DAGVTQSPTHLIKTRGQQVTLRCSPISGHKSVSWYQQVLGQGPQFIFQYYEKEERGRGNFPDRFSARQFPNYSSELNVNALLLGDSALYLCASSLGLQGSYEQYFGPGTRLTVT.

The V call is TRBV10-2, the J call TRBJ1-2; a possible D gene is TRBD1 (5 bases). The CDR3 runs 13 residues. CDR1 WSHSY and CDR2 SAAADI come from the germline V gene. The V gene lost 9 bases and the J gene lost 1 base, with 12 bases spanning the gap. The CDR3 reads CASTQGRNYGYTF. CDR3 sequence (DNA): TGCGCCAGTACTCAGGGTCGTAACTATGGCTACACCTTC.

V usage is TRBV28 and J usage is TRBJ1-1, with 7 bases identical to TRBD1. V shed 7 bases, J shed 1 base, and the junction held 6 bases outside the gene matches. The CDR3 totals 14 residues. The germline gives CDR1 MDHEN, CDR2 SYDVKM. CDR3 in DNA: TGTGCCAGCACCCCAGGGGGACAGAACACTGAAGCTTTCTTT. The encoded protein is CASTPGGQNTEAFF.

The gene calls are TRBV2 and TRBJ2-5; D possibly corresponds to TRBD2 (7 bases). V gave up 9 bases and J gave up 4 bases, with 15 bases separating them. Germline V CDR1 and CDR2: SNHLY, FYNNEI. CDR3 length: 13 residues. CDR3 region: CARGRGTRETQYF. In DNA form, the CDR3 reads TGTGCCAGAGGGAGGGGGACGAGAGAGACCCAGTACTTC.